This record looks at one T cell receptor (beta chain) sequence and its context. Its antigen is undetermined. The data belong to a study of CD4 T cells in relation to SARS-CoV-2 and coronaviruses. V lost 4 bases to trimming and J lost 2 bases, with 14 bases between them. This CDR3 has 15 residues. The V gene's germline CDR1 is SGHVS and CDR2 FQNEAQ. Assay used: immunoSEQ multiplex PCR; TCRdb lists only in-frame clones, some missing. The data hold 35,000 or so clones, with roughly 80% observed a single time. The TCR originated in an adult with COVID-19. This sequence joins TRBV7-8 and TRBJ2-5, with D maybe TRBD2 (5 bases). Sequencing input: naive CD4+ T cells from PBMCs, cultured in vitro. Subset: naive CD4+ T cells isolated by negative enrichment. The CDR3 region is CASSSTPGKQETQYF. The CDR3 DNA follows: TGTGCCAGCAGCTCGACCCCGGGAAAACAAGAGACCCAGTACTTC.